This is a list of T cell receptor beta chains from one sample in a study of breast tumors, draining lymph nodes, adjacent tissues. TCRdb itself ran the multiplex PCR reads through MiXCR, one entry per CDR3 protein. The sample lists some 150,000 distinct CDR3 sequences, more than 20% occurring once. Sequencing was performed on axillary lymph node tissue. These receptors all stem from a female donor with breast cancer. Some clones in this sample may be carry-over from other donors' samples. The CDR3 runs from the conserved cysteine through the conserved F or W. The order of the fields is J gene, D gene, clone size, V gene, CDR3 protein, CDR3 DNA. A D gene is named only where the DNA matches it firmly. Clone size is given for some rows only: seen once, a few or many times, or a class if the clone is expanded.

>TRBJ2-3|.|many|TRBV20-1
CSALGPSTDTQYF
TGCAGTGCTCTTGGCCCCAGCACAGATACGCAGTATTTT
>TRBJ2-5|.|many|TRBV10-3
CAIRAGETQYF
TGTGCCATCAGAGCGGGAGAGACCCAGTACTTC
>TRBJ2-7|TRBD2|many|TRBV7-9
CASSLEAGKVHEQYF
TGTGCCAGCAGCTTAGAAGCGGGAAAGGTCCACGAGCAGTACTTC
>TRBJ2-1|TRBD2|many|TRBV20-1
CSASRTSDPYNEQFF
TGCAGTGCTAGCCGGACTAGCGACCCCTACAATGAGCAGTTCTTC
>TRBJ2-1|TRBD1|many|TRBV6-1
CASMTPGQGYNEQFF
TGTGCCAGTATGACCCCGGGACAGGGTTACAATGAGCAGTTCTTC
>TRBJ2-7|TRBD2|many|TRBV7-2
CASSWGLAGAYEQYF
TGTGCCAGCAGCTGGGGACTAGCGGGAGCCTACGAGCAGTACTTC
>TRBJ2-2|.|many|TRBV7-9
CASIPRGFHTGELFF
TGTGCCAGCATTCCCCGAGGCTTCCACACCGGGGAGCTGTTTTTT
>TRBJ2-1|.|many|TRBV20-1
CSAPRVLGLEDEQFF
TGCAGTGCACCCCGGGTACTGGGACTTGAGGATGAGCAGTTCTTC
>TRBJ2-2|.|.|TRBV2
CASTFAGELFF
TGTGCCAGCACTTTTGCCGGGGAGCTGTTTTTT
>TRBJ1-1|.|.|TRBV20-1
CSAREANLEAFF
TGCAGTGCTAGAGAAGCAAATCTTGAAGCTTTCTTT
>TRBJ2-3|.|many|TRBV6-1
CASSDAAGRTDTQYF
TGTGCCAGCAGTGATGCCGCGGGGCGCACAGATACGCAGTATTTT
>TRBJ2-6|.|many|TRBV6-1
CASNLSGANVLTF
TGTGCCAGCAACCTCTCTGGGGCCAACGTCCTGACTTTC
>TRBJ2-1|TRBD2|many|TRBV20-1
CSAAIAGGRYEQFF
TGCAGTGCTGCCATAGCGGGAGGGAGGTATGAGCAGTTCTTC
>TRBJ2-5|TRBD2|many|TRBV19
CASSSGLAGTQYF
TGTGCCAGTAGTTCGGGACTAGCGGGGACCCAGTACTTC
>TRBJ2-7|TRBD2|many|TRBV6-2/TRBV6-3
CASSYLLAGGNYF
TGTGCCAGCAGTTACCTCCTAGCGGGAGGAAACTACTTC
>TRBJ1-3|.|many|TRBV3-1
CASSVDGGNTIYF
TGTGCCAGCAGTGTGGACGGTGGAAACACCATATATTTT
>TRBJ2-3|TRBD2|many|TRBV20-1
CSAREVAGGRKDTQYF
TGCAGTGCTAGAGAGGTAGCGGGAGGGCGGAAAGATACGCAGTATTTT
>TRBJ2-1|TRBD1|.|TRBV3-1
CASSQGFGGQGAREQFF
TGTGCCAGCAGCCAAGGTTTCGGGGGACAGGGGGCGCGGGAGCAGTTCTTC
>TRBJ2-6|TRBD1|.|TRBV5-1
CASSGGDRAGANVLTF
TGCGCCAGCAGCGGAGGGGACAGGGCAGGGGCCAACGTCCTGACTTTC
>TRBJ2-2|.|many|TRBV24-1
CATSSRDGRGGELFF
TGTGCCACCAGTTCACGGGACGGACGGGGCGGGGAGCTGTTTTTT
>TRBJ1-2|TRBD1|many|TRBV6-6
CASSGDSRNYGYTF
TGTGCCAGCAGTGGGGACAGCAGGAACTATGGCTACACCTTC
>TRBJ2-5|.|many|TRBV7-6
CASLSGIEQTQYF
TGTGCCAGCCTCTCGGGCATTGAGCAGACCCAGTACTTC
>TRBJ2-3|.|few|TRBV27
CASSLRTPGNTDTQYF
TGTGCCAGCAGTCTCCGGACTCCTGGAAACACAGATACGCAGTATTTT
>TRBJ2-3|TRBD2|many|TRBV6-6
CASTTGLRTDTQYF
TGTGCCAGCACCACGGGACTACGCACAGATACGCAGTATTTT
>TRBJ1-4|TRBD1|many|TRBV5-1
CASSLSRDSVIDLLEKLFF
TGCGCCAGCAGCTTGTCTAGGGACAGTGTAATAGACCTCCTGGAAAAACTGTTTTTT
>TRBJ2-1|.|.|TRBV9
CASSVGNSVGQFF
TGTGCCAGCAGCGTTGGTAACTCCGTTGGGCAGTTCTTC
>TRBJ2-3|TRBD2|.|TRBV6-1
CASRRGQLAGRYTDTQYF
TGTGCCAGCAGGAGGGGACAACTAGCGGGACGGTACACAGATACGCAGTATTTT
>TRBJ2-1|.|many|TRBV24-1
CATSDSQASRSSYNEQFF
TGTGCCACCAGTGATTCTCAGGCTAGCAGAAGCTCCTACAATGAGCAGTTCTTC
>TRBJ1-4|TRBD1|many|TRBV12-3/TRBV12-4
CASRQGVREKLFF
TGTGCCAGCAGACAGGGGGTACGGGAAAAACTGTTTTTT
>TRBJ2-5|.|many|TRBV7-2
CASSLGWVQETQYF
TGTGCCAGCAGCTTAGGGTGGGTTCAAGAGACCCAGTACTTC
>TRBJ1-5|.|many|TRBV12-3/TRBV12-4
CASTRRGLGNQPQHF
TGTGCCAGCACCCGCCGCGGGTTGGGCAATCAGCCCCAGCATTTT
>TRBJ2-5|TRBD2|many|TRBV7-8
CASSQTSGRQETQYF
TGTGCCAGCAGCCAGACTAGCGGGAGACAAGAGACCCAGTACTTC
>TRBJ2-1|TRBD2|many|TRBV29-1
CSADPGTSGRVKMFF
TGCAGCGCCGACCCCGGGACTAGCGGGAGGGTTAAAATGTTCTTC
>TRBJ2-2|TRBD1|many|TRBV7-6
CASSETGTNTGELFF
TGTGCCAGCAGCGAGACAGGGACGAACACCGGGGAGCTGTTTTTT
>TRBJ2-7|TRBD2|many|TRBV20-1
CSASPSGPYEQYF
TGCAGTGCTAGTCCTAGCGGCCCCTACGAGCAGTACTTC
>TRBJ2-1|.|many|TRBV5-1
CASSLEGSSWNEQFF
TGCGCCAGCAGCTTGGAAGGGAGTTCGTGGAATGAGCAGTTCTTC
>TRBJ2-3|TRBD1|many|TRBV2
CASSTSWGPGQGTDTQYF
TGTGCCAGCAGCACCTCCTGGGGACCGGGACAGGGCACAGATACGCAGTATTTT